There are many counts of the clone carrying this T cell receptor (beta chain). Transcripts of RNA were the source for amplifying TCR beta CDR3 regions. The workflow started with a first-round RT-PCR run with HTBI primers and then moved on to a second-round multiplex PCR. MiXCR, applied by TCRdb to the multiplex PCR reads, yields one record per CDR3 protein. The data show about 410,000 distinct CDR3 sequences, about 17% seen once. The V end lost 1 base, the J end lost 1 base, and 10 bases lay between the germline ends. Germline assignment: CDR1 MDHEN and CDR2 SYDVKM. The CDR3 consists of 15 residues. This sample was included in a study of Graves' ophthalmopathy and Graves' hyperthyroidism. Presentation of ophthalmopathy in the donors involved moderate-to-severe activity, CAS ≥3, NOSPECS ≥4 and a duration under 3 months.

The sample was peripheral blood. The gene calls are TRBV28 and TRBJ2-5; D not certain. This receptor was obtained from a woman under 30 with Graves' ophthalmopathy. The CDR3 coding sequence is TGTGCCAGCAGTTTATCCCCCTTGGCCCAAGAGACCCAGTACTTC. Protein: CASSLSPLAQETQYF. Variable domain in full (rest from reference TRBV28 and TRBJ2-5): DVKVTQSSRYLVKRTGEKVFLECVQDMDHENMFWYRQDPGLGLRLIYFSYDVKMKEKGDIPEGYSVSREKKERFSLILESASTNQTSMYLCASSLSPLAQETQYFGPGTRLLVL.